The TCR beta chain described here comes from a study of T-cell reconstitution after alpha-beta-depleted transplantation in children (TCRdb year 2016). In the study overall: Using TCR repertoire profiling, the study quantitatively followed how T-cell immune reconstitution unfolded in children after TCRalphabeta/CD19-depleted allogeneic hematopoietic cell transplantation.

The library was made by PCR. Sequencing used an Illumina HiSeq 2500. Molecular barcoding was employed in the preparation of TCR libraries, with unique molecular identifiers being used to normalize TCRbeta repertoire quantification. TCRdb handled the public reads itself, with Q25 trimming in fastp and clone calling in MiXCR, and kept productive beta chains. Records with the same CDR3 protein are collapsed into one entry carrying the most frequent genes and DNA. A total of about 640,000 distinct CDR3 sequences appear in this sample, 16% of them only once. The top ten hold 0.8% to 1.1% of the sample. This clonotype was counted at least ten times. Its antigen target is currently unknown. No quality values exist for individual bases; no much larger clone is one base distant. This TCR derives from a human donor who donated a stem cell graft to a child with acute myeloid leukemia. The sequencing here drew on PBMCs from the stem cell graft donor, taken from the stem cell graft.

The CDR3 protein is CSFVGDTEAFF. The DNA sequence reads TGCAGTTTCGTCGGGGACACTGAAGCTTTCTTT. The chain uses TRBV20-1 and TRBJ1-1; the D gene remains uncertain. The CDR3 numbers 11 residues from cysteine through phenylalanine. The DNA shown is the 33-base CDR3, in frame from base 1. V gives up 8 bases and J gives up 3 bases, and the segment between their germline ends measures 10 bases. CDR1 and CDR2 were assigned from the germline V gene (reference sequence) as DFQATT and SNEGSKA.